These 14 T cell receptor beta chains originate from one sample sequenced in a study of molecular identifiers for immune sequencing clone quantification. TCRdb reprocessed the PCR reads via MiXCR and lists one record per CDR3 protein. The sample lists about 320,000 distinct CDR3 sequences, about 22% occurring once. The specimen was naive CD8+ T cells from blood, with Jurkat cell RNA spiked in. The subset: FACS-sorted CD8+CD4-CCR7+CD45RA+ naive T cells. Receptors originate from a human donor in good health. Some libraries in this study had Jurkat cell RNA spiked in.

As concerns this clonotype: A read error may account for a junction end that differs from germline. This chain joins TRBV29-1 and TRBJ2-3, with D possibly matching TRBD2 (6 bases). There are 16 residues in the CDR3. CDR1 and CDR2 (germline): SQVTM, ANQGSEA. The CDR3 here is CSYAGRQDVVTDTHYF. CDR3 sequence (DNA): TGCAGCTATGCGGGGAGGCAGGACGTCGTCACAGATACGCACTATTTT.

There are many counts of this clonotype. The rearrangement joins TRBV6-1 to TRBJ1-2; 10 nucleotides agree with TRBD1. The CDR3 loop spans 15 amino acids. Trimming removed 1 base from V and 4 bases from J; junction bases left unmatched: 3. Germline assignment: CDR1 MNHNS and CDR2 SASEGT. CDR3 residues: CASSEVGTGAYGYTF. The CDR3, as DNA: TGTGCCAGCAGTGAAGTGGGGACAGGGGCCTATGGCTACACCTTC.

This clonotype was seen once. This may be a read error, as it is one base from a much larger clone. The chain uses TRBV24-1 and TRBJ2-3, with 11 bases lining up with TRBD2. CDR3 length equals 16 residues. Looked up from germline, CDR1 is KGHDR and CDR2 is SFDVKD. CDR3 coding DNA: TGTGCCTCCAGTGATTTGACTAGCGGGATTGCAGATACGCAGTATTTT. Residues: CASSDLTSGIADTQYF.

This clonotype was seen many times. The chain joins TRBV5-1 to TRBJ2-3; TRBD1 matches at 7 bases. The CDR3 loop spans 16 amino acids. V trimming: 4 bases; J trimming: 4 bases; junction bases outside the gene matches: 12. Germline V lookup: CDR1 SGHRS, CDR2 YFSETQ. DNA of the CDR3: TGCGCCAGCAGCCCAAGGACAGGCGATGTTGCAGATACGCAGTATTTT. Translated, it gives CASSPRTGDVADTQYF.

This clonotype has a count of ten or more. V usage is TRBV7-8 and J usage is TRBJ2-6; D is perhaps TRBD1 or TRBD2 (6 bases each). The germline CDR1 and CDR2 sequences are SGHVS and FQNEAQ. Trimming took off 2 bases at V and 0 bases at J, with 11 bases between the two ends. The CDR3 runs 17 residues. The DNA of the CDR3 is TGTGCCAGCAGCTTATGGGGGCGGGGCTCTGGGGCCAACGTCCTGACTTTC. Translation: CASSLWGRGSGANVLTF.

This clonotype showed up just a few times. The chain couples TRBV4-2 to TRBJ2-7, with TRBD2 identical over 8 bases. This CDR3 is built from 15 residues. Germline CDR1 LGHNA, CDR2 YNFKEQ. Unmatched junction bases numbered 6, after V lost 0 bases and J lost 5 bases. The CDR3: CASSQDLGLVDEQYF. In nucleotides, the CDR3 is TGTGCCAGCAGCCAAGATTTGGGACTAGTCGACGAGCAGTACTTC.

This clonotype was seen more than once but under ten times. J is TRBJ2-7 and V is TRBV6-2 or TRBV6-3; unclear D gene. CDR3 length: 13 amino acids. Trimming left V 0 bases short and J 4 bases short, with 7 bases between. CDR1 and CDR2 (germline): MNHEY, SVGEGT. CDR3 DNA sequence: TGTGCCAGCAGTTACTCGACTCTTTACGAGCAGTACTTC. Its protein is CASSYSTLYEQYF.

This clonotype was seen many times. The chain has TRBV14 and TRBJ2-5, with D perhaps being TRBD1 or TRBD2 (5 bases each). Trimming shortened V by 1 base and J by 5 bases, and 14 bases separated the two germline ends. CDR1 and CDR2 from the germline V gene are SGHDN and FVKESK. CDR3 length equals 15 residues. For the CDR3, the DNA is TGTGCCAGCAGCCAAGCCGGGACCACTTCGGAGACCCAGTACTTC. Encoded protein: CASSQAGTTSETQYF.

This clonotype was seen a few times. V usage is TRBV6-5 and J usage is TRBJ2-1; 8 nucleotides match TRBD2. The CDR3 contains 15 residues. V shed 3 bases and J 3 bases; nucleotides not matched to a gene: 4. Looked up from germline, CDR1 is MNHEY and CDR2 is SVGAGI. CDR3 DNA sequence: TGTGCCAGCAGTTATTGGGGGACTAGCTACAATGAGCAGTTCTTC. As protein: CASSYWGTSYNEQFF.

This clonotype was found a few times. This chain links TRBV9 with TRBJ1-1; D remains ambiguous. Germline-derived CDR1 and CDR2 are SGDLS and YYNGEE. Trimming pared 4 bases from V and 1 base from J, leaving 11 bases between. The CDR3 is 14 amino acids. CDR3 loop: CASSSSRANTEAFF. CDR3 nucleotides: TGTGCCAGCAGCTCATCACGGGCGAACACTGAAGCTTTCTTT.

The chain joins TRBV10-3 to TRBJ2-3, with a weak D call TRBD2 (5 bases). V lost 2 bases and J 8 bases, leaving 20 bases between the germline ends. CDR1 ENHRY and CDR2 SYGVKD come from the germline V gene. This CDR3 has 16 residues. CDR3 region: CAISEPIRAGLGTQYF. The CDR3 coding sequence is TGTGCCATCAGTGAGCCCATCCGGGCGGGTCTAGGTACGCAGTATTTT.

Notes on this clonotype: A read error may be the cause here, since a much bigger clone is one base away. V is TRBV20-1 and J is TRBJ2-5; 11 nucleotides line up with TRBD2. Germline V CDR1 and CDR2: DFQATT, SNEGSKA (reference sequence). CDR3 length: 16 residues. V lost 1 base and J lost 2; bases outside the gene matches: 6. Written as DNA, the CDR3 is TGCAGTGCTAGAGCGAGACTAGCGGGGCCTCAAGAGACCCAGTACTTC. The encoded protein is CSARARLAGPQETQYF.

This clonotype was recorded many times. The chain carries TRBV29-1 and TRBJ2-4; D remains ambiguous. The V gene's germline CDR1 is SQVTM and CDR2 ANQGSEA. V lost 1 base, J lost 0 bases, and 10 bases lay in between. The CDR3 has 15 amino acids. The CDR3 nucleotides read TGCAGCGTTGAAGCGCCACACGTAGCCAAAAACATTCAGTACTTC. Translation: CSVEAPHVAKNIQYF.

The chain recombines TRBV7-9 with TRBJ2-7; perhaps TRBD1 as D (5 bases). This CDR3 is built from 13 residues. The germline gives CDR1 SEHNR, CDR2 FQNEAQ (reference sequence). V lost 5 bases and J lost 3, with 11 bases in between. DNA of the CDR3: TGTGCCAGCAGCGAAGGGGCGTTCTACGAGCAGTACTTC. This translates into CASSEGAFYEQYF.